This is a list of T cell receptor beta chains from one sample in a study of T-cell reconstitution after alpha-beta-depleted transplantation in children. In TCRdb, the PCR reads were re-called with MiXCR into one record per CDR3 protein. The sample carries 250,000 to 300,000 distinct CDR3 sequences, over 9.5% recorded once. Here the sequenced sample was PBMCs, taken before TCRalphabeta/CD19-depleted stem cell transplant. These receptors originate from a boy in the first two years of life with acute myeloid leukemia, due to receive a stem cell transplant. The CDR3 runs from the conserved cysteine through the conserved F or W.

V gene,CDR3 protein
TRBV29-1,CSVSQGPYEQYF
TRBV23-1,CASSRRWRDTEAFF
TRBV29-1,CSVVRGLNTEAFF
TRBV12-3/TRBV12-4,CASSSSRGVRETQYF
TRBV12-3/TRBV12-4,CASSFRPGGTDTQYF
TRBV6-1,CASSGREVTNEKLFF
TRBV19,CASSIEGHFNQPQHF
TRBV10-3,CAISEGRSSYEQYF
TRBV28,CASSPFWNEQFF
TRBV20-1,CSARDLGGKNIQYF
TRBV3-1,CASSRPTRTDTQYF
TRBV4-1,CASSPGQGATNEKLFF
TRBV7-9,CASSAWGSQNEKLFF
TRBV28,CASSLPDRSSYEQYF
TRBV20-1,CSARDWAGTSDHEQYF
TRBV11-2,CASTPDKQGGPYNSPLHF
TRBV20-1,CSARDTSGRDEQYF
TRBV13,CASSSLTGERIQYF
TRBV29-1,CSVADRWETQYF
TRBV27,CASSLGTMNTEAFF
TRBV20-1,CSTSTGYDYGYTF
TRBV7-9,CASSPPSGGAARETQYF
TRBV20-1,CSAKLAGAYEQYF
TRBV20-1,CSARGGLAMKTQYF
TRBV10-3,CSIGGGKSYEQYF
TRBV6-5,CASSRERGTEAFF
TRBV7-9,CASSPGPWKGDQPQHF
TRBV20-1,CSARDPSGGAGETQYF
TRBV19,CASRTQRGDLNEQFF
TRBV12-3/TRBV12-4,CASSLAGSIGEQYF
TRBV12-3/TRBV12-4,CASITGNHNTGELFF
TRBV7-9,CASSLHSISYEQYF
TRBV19,CASSIPLVGLENTGELFF
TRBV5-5,CASSLTGSLSYEQYF
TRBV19,CASSIGVGDTQYF
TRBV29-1,CSVSSRLAGNTIYF
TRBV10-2,CASSENGSGYTF
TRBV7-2,CASILKDNEQFF
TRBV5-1,CASSSHYGTAQETQYF
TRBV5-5,CASSLFREGGNTIYF
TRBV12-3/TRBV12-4,CASSPRGRVSNEQFF
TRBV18,CASSPIPGTGADTQYF